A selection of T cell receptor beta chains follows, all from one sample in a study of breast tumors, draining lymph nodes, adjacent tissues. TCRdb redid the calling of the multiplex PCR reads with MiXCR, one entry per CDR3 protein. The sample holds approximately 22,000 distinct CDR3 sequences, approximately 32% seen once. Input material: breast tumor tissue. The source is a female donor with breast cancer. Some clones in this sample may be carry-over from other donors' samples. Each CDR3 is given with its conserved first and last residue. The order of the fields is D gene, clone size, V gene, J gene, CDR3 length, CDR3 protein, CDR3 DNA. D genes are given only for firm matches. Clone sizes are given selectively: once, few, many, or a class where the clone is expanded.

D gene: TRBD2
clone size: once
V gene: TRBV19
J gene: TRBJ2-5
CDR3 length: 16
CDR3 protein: CASSMGASGGGETQYF
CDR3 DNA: TGTGCCAGTAGTATGGGTGCTAGCGGGGGAGGGGAGACCCAGTACTTC

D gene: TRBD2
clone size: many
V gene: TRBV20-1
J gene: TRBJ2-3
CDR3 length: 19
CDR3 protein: CSARDQDPGLAASTDTQYF
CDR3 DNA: TGCAGTGCTAGAGATCAGGATCCGGGACTAGCGGCTAGCACAGATACGCAGTATTTT

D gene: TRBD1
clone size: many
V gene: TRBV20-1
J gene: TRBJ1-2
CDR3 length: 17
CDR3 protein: CSARLPGQGNWFFGYTF
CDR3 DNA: TGCAGTGCTAGACTACCGGGACAGGGGAATTGGTTTTTTGGCTACACCTTC

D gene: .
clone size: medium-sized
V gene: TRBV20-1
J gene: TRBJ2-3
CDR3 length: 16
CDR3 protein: CSATLKATSNTDTQYF
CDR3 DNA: TGCAGTGCTACCCTTAAAGCCACGTCAAACACAGATACGCAGTATTTT

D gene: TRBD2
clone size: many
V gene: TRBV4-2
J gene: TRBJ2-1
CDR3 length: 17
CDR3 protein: CASSQGGGGRGYNEQFF
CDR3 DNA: TGTGCCAGCAGCCAAGGGGGGGGCGGGAGGGGGTACAATGAGCAGTTCTTC

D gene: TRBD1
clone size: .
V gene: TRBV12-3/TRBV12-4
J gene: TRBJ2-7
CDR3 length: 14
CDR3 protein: CASSPGQSSYEQYF
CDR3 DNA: TGTGCCAGCAGTCCGGGACAGAGCTCCTACGAGCAGTACTTC

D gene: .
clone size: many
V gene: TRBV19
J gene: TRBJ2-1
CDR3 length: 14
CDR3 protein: CASSIPSSYNEQFF
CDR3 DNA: TGTGCCAGTAGTATACCTAGCAGCTACAATGAGCAGTTCTTC

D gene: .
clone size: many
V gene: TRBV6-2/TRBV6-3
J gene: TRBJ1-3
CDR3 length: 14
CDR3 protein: CASSYGTWSNTIYF
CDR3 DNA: TGTGCCAGCAGTTACGGGACGTGGTCAAACACCATATATTTT

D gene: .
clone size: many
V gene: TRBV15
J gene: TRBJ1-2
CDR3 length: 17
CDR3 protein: CATSRDLVDTDLYGYTF
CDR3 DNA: TGTGCCACCAGCAGAGATCTGGTGGACACGGACCTCTATGGCTACACCTTC

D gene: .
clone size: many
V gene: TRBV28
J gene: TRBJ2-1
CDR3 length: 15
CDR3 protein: CASSSSAFSYNEQFF
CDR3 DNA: TGTGCCAGCAGCTCTAGCGCCTTCTCCTACAATGAGCAGTTCTTC

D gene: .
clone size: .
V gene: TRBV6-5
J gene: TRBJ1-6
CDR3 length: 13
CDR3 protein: CASRVQDNSPLHF
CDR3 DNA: TGTGCCAGCAGGGTCCAAGATAATTCACCCCTCCACTTT

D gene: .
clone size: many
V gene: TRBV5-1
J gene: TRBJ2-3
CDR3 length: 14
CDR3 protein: CASSLGQDTDTQYF
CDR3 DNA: TGCGCCAGCAGCTTGGGACAGGACACAGATACGCAGTATTTT

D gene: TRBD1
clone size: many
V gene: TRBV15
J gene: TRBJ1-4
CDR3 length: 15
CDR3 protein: CATSMDRTVNEKLFF
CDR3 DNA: TGTGCCACCAGCATGGACAGGACCGTCAATGAAAAACTGTTTTTT

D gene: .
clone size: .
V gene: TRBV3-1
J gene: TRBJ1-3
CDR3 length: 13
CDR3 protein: CASRTPGGNTIYF
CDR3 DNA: TGTGCCAGCAGAACCCCAGGTGGAAACACCATATATTTT

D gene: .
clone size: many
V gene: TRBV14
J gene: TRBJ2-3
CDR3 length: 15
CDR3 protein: CASSLHLTSTDTQYF
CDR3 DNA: TGTGCCAGCAGCCTACATCTTACTAGCACAGATACGCAGTATTTT

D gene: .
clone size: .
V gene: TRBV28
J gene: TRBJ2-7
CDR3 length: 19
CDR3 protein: CASSPRPGLVLLSSYEQYF
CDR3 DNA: TGTGCCAGTTCTCCCCGGCCTGGGCTGGTCCTACTAAGCTCCTACGAGCAGTACTTC

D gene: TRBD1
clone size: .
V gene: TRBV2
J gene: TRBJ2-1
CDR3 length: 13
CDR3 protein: CASSGTGMGEQFF
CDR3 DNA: TGTGCCAGCTCCGGGACAGGGATGGGAGAGCAGTTCTTC

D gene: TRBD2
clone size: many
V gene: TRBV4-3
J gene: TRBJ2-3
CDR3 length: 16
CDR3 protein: CASSQDRRGGTDTQYF
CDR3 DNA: TGCGCCAGCAGCCAAGATAGGCGGGGGGGCACAGATACGCAGTATTTT

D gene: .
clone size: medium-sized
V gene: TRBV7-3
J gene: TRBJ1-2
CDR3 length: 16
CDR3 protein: CASSLRRQKANYGYTF
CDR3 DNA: TGTGCCAGCAGCTTAAGGAGGCAGAAAGCTAACTATGGCTACACCTTC

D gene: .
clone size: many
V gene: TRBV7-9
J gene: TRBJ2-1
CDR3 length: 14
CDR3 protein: CASSAYGQSGEQFF
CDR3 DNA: TGTGCCAGCAGCGCTTATGGGCAGTCGGGTGAGCAGTTCTTC

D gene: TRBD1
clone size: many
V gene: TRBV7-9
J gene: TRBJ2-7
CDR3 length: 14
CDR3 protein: CASSLGTGGQEQYF
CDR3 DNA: TGTGCCAGCAGCCTTGGGACAGGGGGCCAAGAGCAGTACTTC

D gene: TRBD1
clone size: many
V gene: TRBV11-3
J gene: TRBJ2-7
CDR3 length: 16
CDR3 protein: CASSLDLGQGTYEQYF
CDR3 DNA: TGTGCCAGCAGCTTAGATCTGGGACAGGGAACCTACGAGCAGTACTTC

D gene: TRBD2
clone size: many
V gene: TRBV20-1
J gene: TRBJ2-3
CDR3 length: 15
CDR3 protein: CSARTSGREADTQYF
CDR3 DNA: TGCAGTGCTAGAACTAGCGGGAGGGAGGCAGATACGCAGTATTTT

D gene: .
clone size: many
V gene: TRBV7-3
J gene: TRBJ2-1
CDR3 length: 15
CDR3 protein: CASSSGPSSYNEQFF
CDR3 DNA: TGTGCCAGCAGCTCCGGGCCAAGCTCCTACAATGAGCAGTTCTTC

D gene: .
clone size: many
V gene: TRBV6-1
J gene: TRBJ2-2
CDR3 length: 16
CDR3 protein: CASSEYRGGNPGELFF
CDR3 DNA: TGTGCCAGCAGTGAATATCGAGGAGGAAACCCCGGGGAGCTGTTTTTT

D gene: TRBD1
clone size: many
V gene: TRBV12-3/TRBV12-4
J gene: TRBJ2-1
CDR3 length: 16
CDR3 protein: CASSFGPNRGYNEQFF
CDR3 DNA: TGTGCCAGCAGTTTTGGACCGAACAGGGGATACAATGAGCAGTTCTTC

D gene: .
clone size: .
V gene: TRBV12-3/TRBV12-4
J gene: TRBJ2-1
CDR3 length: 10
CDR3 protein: CATSYNEQFF
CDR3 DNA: TGTGCCACCTCCTACAATGAGCAGTTCTTC

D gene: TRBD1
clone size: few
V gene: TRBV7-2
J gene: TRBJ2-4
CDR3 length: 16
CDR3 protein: CASSFGQGASKNIQYF
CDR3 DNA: TGTGCCAGCAGCTTCGGACAGGGGGCGTCCAAAAACATTCAGTACTTC

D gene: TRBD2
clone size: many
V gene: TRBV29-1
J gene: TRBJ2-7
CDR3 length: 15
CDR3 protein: CSVAPGTSGSYEQYF
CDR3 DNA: TGCAGCGTTGCTCCAGGCACTAGCGGGTCCTACGAGCAGTACTTC

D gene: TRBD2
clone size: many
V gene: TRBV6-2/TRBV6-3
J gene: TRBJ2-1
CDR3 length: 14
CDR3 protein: CASGLAGDYNEQFF
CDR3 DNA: TGTGCCAGCGGCTTAGCGGGAGACTACAATGAGCAGTTCTTC

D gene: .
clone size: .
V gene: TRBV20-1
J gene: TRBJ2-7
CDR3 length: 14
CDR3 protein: CSANRGGTSYEQYF
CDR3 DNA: TGCAGTGCTAACAGGGGGGGGACTAGCTACGAGCAGTACTTC

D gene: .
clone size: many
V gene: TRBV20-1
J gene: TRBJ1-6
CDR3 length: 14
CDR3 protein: CSARASGGNSPLHF
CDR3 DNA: TGCAGTGCTAGAGCGTCGGGTGGAAATTCACCCCTCCACTTT

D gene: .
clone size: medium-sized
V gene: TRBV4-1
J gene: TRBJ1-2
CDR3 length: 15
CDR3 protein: CASSQGHESGYGYTF
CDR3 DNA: TGCGCCAGCAGCCAAGGACACGAGTCCGGGTATGGCTACACCTTC

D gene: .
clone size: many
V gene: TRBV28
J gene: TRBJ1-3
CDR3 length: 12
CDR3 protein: CASRLTGNTIYF
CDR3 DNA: TGTGCCAGCAGATTGACAGGAAACACCATATATTTT

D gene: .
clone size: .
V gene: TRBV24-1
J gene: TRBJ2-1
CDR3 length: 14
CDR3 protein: CATRGMGEYNEQFF
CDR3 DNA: TGTGCCACCCGGGGTATGGGGGAATACAATGAGCAGTTCTTC

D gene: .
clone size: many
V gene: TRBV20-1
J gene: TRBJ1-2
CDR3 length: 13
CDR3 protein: CSAHDRLNYGYTF
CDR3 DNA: TGCAGTGCTCACGACCGATTGAACTATGGCTACACCTTC

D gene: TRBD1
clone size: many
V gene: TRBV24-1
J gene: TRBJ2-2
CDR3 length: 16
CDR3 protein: CATSDAGTELHGELFF
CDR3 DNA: TGTGCCACCAGTGATGCCGGGACAGAACTCCACGGGGAGCTGTTTTTT

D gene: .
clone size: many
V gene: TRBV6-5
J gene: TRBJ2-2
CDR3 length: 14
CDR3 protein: CASSYNMNTGELFF
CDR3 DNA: TGTGCCAGCAGTTATAACATGAACACCGGGGAGCTGTTTTTT

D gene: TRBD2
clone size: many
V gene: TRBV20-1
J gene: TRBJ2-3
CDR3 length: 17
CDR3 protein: CSASLGTSGRSTDTQYF
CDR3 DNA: TGCAGTGCTAGTCTGGGGACTAGCGGCAGAAGCACAGATACGCAGTATTTT

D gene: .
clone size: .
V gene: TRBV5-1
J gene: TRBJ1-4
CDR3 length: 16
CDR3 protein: CASSLTGPATNEKLSF
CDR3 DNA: TGCGCCAGCAGCTTGACAGGCCCTGCAACTAATGAAAAACTGTCTTTT

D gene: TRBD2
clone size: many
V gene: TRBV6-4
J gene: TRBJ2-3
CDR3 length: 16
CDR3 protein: CASSEVAGGSTDTQYF
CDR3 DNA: TGTGCCAGCAGTGAAGTAGCGGGAGGGAGCACAGATACGCAGTATTTT

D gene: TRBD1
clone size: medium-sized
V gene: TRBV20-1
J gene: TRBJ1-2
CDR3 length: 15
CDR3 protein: CSATLAGGVFGSYTF
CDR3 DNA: TGCAGTGCTACCCTGGCAGGGGGCGTATTCGGAAGCTACACCTTC

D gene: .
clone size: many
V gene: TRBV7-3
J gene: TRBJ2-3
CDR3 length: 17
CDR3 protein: CASSLRGGGGSTDTQYF
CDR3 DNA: TGTGCCAGCAGCTTAAGGGGGGGGGGCGGTAGCACAGATACGCAGTATTTT

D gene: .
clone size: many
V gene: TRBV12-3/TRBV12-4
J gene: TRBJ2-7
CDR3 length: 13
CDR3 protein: CASSFGALKGQYF
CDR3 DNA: TGTGCCAGCAGTTTTGGGGCCCTAAAGGGGCAGTACTTC

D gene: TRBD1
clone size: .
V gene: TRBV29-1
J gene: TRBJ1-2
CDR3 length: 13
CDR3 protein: CSVLNRGNYGYTF
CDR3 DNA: TGCAGCGTCCTGAACAGGGGGAACTATGGCTACACCTTC

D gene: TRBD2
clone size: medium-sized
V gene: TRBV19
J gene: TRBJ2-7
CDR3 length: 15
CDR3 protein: CASKQAGGTPYEQYF
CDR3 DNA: TGTGCCAGTAAACAAGCGGGAGGGACCCCCTACGAGCAGTACTTC

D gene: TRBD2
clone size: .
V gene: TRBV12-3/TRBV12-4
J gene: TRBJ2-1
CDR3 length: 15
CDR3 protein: CASSLFSGSYNEQFF
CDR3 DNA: TGTGCCAGCAGTTTGTTTAGCGGGAGTTACAATGAGCAGTTCTTC